These 16 T cell receptor beta chains were sequenced from one sample in a study of T-cell memory formation after mild COVID-19. TCRdb independently ran MiXCR on the 5' RACE reads; one entry per CDR3 protein. The table has 55,000 to 80,000 distinct CDR3 sequences, 9.3% seen once. Sequenced: PBMCs or a T cell subset sorted from them (not recorded which). The receptors come from a man aged 18 to 30 who had mild COVID-19 (a few samples of this study predate the infection). Cell type and time point are not known.

This chain connects TRBV7-3 to TRBJ2-1; 7 bases are a match to TRBD2. The germline gives CDR1 SGHTA, CDR2 FQGTGA. Losses at the gene ends were 5 bases for V and 15 bases for J; bases not matched to a gene: 13. CDR3 length: 13 amino acids. This CDR3 reads CASSPKGGSGRFF. The CDR3 DNA is TGTGCCAGCAGCCCAAAGGGCGGGAGTGGGAGGTTCTTC.

The chain has TRBV6-5 and TRBJ2-1; no reliable D call. Trimming took 6 bases from V and 10 from J, leaving 16 bases between them. Germline V gene sequence: CDR1 MNHEY, CDR2 SVGAGI. CDR3 length: 13 amino acids. This chain's CDR3 is CASRTYATQEQFF. The CDR3 DNA sequence: TGTGCCAGCAGAACCTATGCGACACAGGAGCAGTTCTTC.

The rearrangement links TRBV10-3 to TRBJ1-2, with a weak D call TRBD1 (5 bases). The V and J ends lost 3 bases and 4 bases respectively, with 12 bases between them. The CDR3 sequence is 14 residues long. Germline V CDR1 and CDR2: ENHRY, SYGVKD. CDR3 DNA: TGTGCCATCAGTGACGACAGAGGGAGCTATGGCTACACCTTC. It translates to CAISDDRGSYGYTF.

This clonotype was seen a handful of times. The chain employs TRBV15 and TRBJ2-7; tentatively, D is TRBD1 or TRBD2 (5 bases each). The CDR3 totals 16 residues. From germline, CDR1 is LNHNV and CDR2 YYDKDF (reference sequence). V was clipped by 0 bases and J by 0 bases, with 12 bases between them. The CDR3 bases are TGTGCCACCAGCAGAGAGGTGTCAGGGAGCTCCTACGAGCAGTACTTC. Its protein is CATSREVSGSSYEQYF.

In this sample, this clonotype turned up many times. The CDR3 DNA is TGTGCCAGCAGCCTGACTAGCGGGGGATACAATGAGCAGTTCTTC. Its protein is CASSLTSGGYNEQFF. The genes are TRBV4-2 and TRBJ2-1; 12 bases line up with TRBD2. From germline, CDR1 is LGHNA and CDR2 YNFKEQ. This CDR3 spans 15 amino acids. Unmatched junction bases numbered 2, after V lost 4 bases and J lost 4 bases.

This clonotype was seen more than once but under ten times. This chain links TRBV5-1 with TRBJ2-3; 7 bases are shared with TRBD2. CDR3 length: 15 residues. Germline CDR1 is SGHRS and CDR2 is YFSETQ. With V trimmed by 1 base and J by 6 bases, 8 bases remained unmatched. The chain's CDR3 is CASSLKRGETDTQYF. The CDR3 DNA reads as TGCGCCAGCAGCTTGAAACGGGGGGAAACGGATACGCAGTATTTT.

The rearrangement uses TRBV20-1 and TRBJ2-5; tentative D call: TRBD1 (6 bases). CDR3 size: 11 residues. Trimming cost V 5 bases and J 5 bases, with 9 bases left between them. Germline assignment: CDR1 DFQATT and CDR2 SNEGSKA (reference sequence). CDR3 in amino acids: CSAYRVETQYF. In DNA form, the CDR3 reads TGCAGTGCTTACAGGGTTGAGACCCAGTACTTC.

In its sample, this clonotype was seen a few times. The rearrangement uses TRBV24-1 and TRBJ2-3, with D tentatively TRBD1 (5 bases). This CDR3 is built from 16 residues. Trimming cost V 7 bases and J 0 bases, with 16 bases left between them. Germline values: CDR1 KGHDR, CDR2 SFDVKD. In DNA, the CDR3 is TGTGCCACCAGCACTTCAGGGTTTTCTAGCACAGATACGCAGTATTTT. It specifies CATSTSGFSSTDTQYF.

This clonotype came up a few times. This sequence joins TRBV11-2 and TRBJ2-3, with D maybe TRBD1 (5 bases). Trimming stripped 0 bases from V and 9 bases from J, with 16 bases between. This CDR3 is 15 amino acids long. Looked up from germline, CDR1 is SGHAT and CDR2 is FQNNGV. The chain's CDR3 is CASSLESARAYTQYF. The CDR3 DNA sequence: TGTGCCAGCAGCTTAGAGTCGGCCAGGGCTTACACGCAGTATTTT.

This clonotype was observed a handful of times. The chain recombines TRBV7-3 with TRBJ2-3; 12 positions match TRBD2. Germline-derived CDR1 and CDR2 are SGHTA and FQGTGA. There are 14 residues in the CDR3. After removal of 5 bases from V and 6 bases from J, the junction contained 3 bases not matched to a gene. Here the CDR3 reads CASSTSGGLDTQYF. The DNA for the CDR3 is TGTGCCAGCAGCACTAGCGGGGGGTTGGATACGCAGTATTTT.

This chain uses TRBV7-2 with TRBJ2-2, with TRBD1 matching over 8 bases. This CDR3 spans 15 amino acids. V was pared by 6 bases and J by 7 bases, with 10 bases of the junction left unmatched. CDR1 is SGHTA and CDR2 is FQGNSA in the germline V gene. The CDR3 sequence is CASSTGTGASGELFF. CDR3 DNA: TGTGCCAGCAGTACTGGGACAGGTGCAAGCGGGGAGCTGTTTTTT.

This clonotype was seen a few times. V and J are TRBV5-1 and TRBJ1-1, with a possible D match to TRBD1 (6 bases). CDR1 and CDR2 (germline): SGHRS, YFSETQ. V shed 7 bases and J shed 3 bases, with 13 bases lying between them. The length of the CDR3 is 13 residues. The CDR3 reads CASRWTDHTEAFF. CDR3 nucleotides: TGCGCCAGCCGATGGACAGACCACACTGAAGCTTTCTTT. Full variable domain (missing parts from reference TRBV5-1 and TRBJ1-1): KAGVTQTPRYLIKTRGQQVTLSCSPISGHRSVSWYQQTPGQGLQFLFEYFSETQRNKGNFPGRFSGRQFSNSRSEMNVSTLELGDSALYLCASRWTDHTEAFFGQGTRLTVV.

Only a few counts were recorded for this clonotype. The chain uses TRBV12-3 or TRBV12-4 and TRBJ1-2; maybe TRBD1 (5 bases). The CDR3 is 12 residues long. Trimming left V 6 bases short and J 8 bases short, with 13 bases between. The CDR3: CASSTGARGYTF. Written as DNA, the CDR3 is TGTGCCAGCAGCACAGGAGCGCGGGGCTACACCTTC.

At least ten counts were recorded for this clonotype. This sequence joins TRBV7-3 and TRBJ2-1, with 8 bases that match TRBD1. This CDR3 has 15 residues. From germline, CDR1 is SGHTA and CDR2 FQGTGA. Trimming removed 5 bases from V and 4 bases from J; junction bases left unmatched: 7. The CDR3 spells CASSDRGLDYNEQFF. The CDR3 DNA is TGTGCCAGCAGCGACAGGGGCCTCGATTACAATGAGCAGTTCTTC. Full variable domain (missing parts from reference TRBV7-3 and TRBJ2-1): GAGVSQTPSNKVTEKGKYVELRCDPISGHTALYWYRQSLGQGPEFLIYFQGTGAADDSGLPNDRFFAVRPEGSVSTLKIQRTERGDSAVYLCASSDRGLDYNEQFFGPGTRLTVL.

CDR3 sequence reads: CASSLTGRDEQFF. The CDR3 nucleotides read TGTGCCAGCAGCTTAACAGGGAGGGATGAGCAGTTCTTC. This chain connects TRBV7-3 to TRBJ2-1; 7 bases line up with TRBD2. The CDR3 covers 13 residues. CDR1 and CDR2 (germline): SGHTA, FQGTGA. V lost 0 bases and J lost 8; bases outside the gene matches: 1. The variable domain in full, with the rest retrieved from reference TRBV7-3 and TRBJ2-1, is GAGVSQTPSNKVTEKGKYVELRCDPISGHTALYWYRQSLGQGPEFLIYFQGTGAADDSGLPNDRFFAVRPEGSVSTLKIQRTERGDSAVYLCASSLTGRDEQFFGPGTRLTVL.

This clonotype was seen more than once but under ten times. J is TRBJ1-3 and V is TRBV19; the match to TRBD1 covers 10 bases. The CDR3 has 16 residues. Germline values: CDR1 LNHDA, CDR2 SQIVND (reference sequence). V gave up 5 bases and J gave up 4 bases; unmatched junction bases: 8. CDR3 sequence reads: CASSPRQGAEGNTIYF. CDR3 in DNA: TGTGCCAGTAGTCCCCGACAGGGGGCGGAAGGAAACACCATATATTTT.